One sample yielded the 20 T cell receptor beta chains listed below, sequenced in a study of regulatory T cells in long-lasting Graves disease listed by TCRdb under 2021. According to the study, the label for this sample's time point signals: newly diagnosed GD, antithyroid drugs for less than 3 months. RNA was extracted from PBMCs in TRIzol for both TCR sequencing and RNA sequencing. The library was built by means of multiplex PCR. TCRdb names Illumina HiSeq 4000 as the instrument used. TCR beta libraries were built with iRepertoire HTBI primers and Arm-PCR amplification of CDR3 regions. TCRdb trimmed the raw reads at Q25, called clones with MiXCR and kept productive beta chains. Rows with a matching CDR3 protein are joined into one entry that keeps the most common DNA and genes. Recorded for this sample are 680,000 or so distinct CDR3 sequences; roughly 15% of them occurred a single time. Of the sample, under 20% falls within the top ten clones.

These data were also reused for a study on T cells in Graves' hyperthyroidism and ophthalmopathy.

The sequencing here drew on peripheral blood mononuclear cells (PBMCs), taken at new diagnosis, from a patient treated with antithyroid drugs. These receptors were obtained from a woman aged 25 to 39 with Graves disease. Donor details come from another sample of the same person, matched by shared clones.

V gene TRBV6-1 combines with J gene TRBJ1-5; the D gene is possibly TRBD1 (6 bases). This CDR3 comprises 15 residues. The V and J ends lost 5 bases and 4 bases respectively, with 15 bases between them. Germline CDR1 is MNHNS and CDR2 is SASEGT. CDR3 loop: CASSPPDRLNQPQHF. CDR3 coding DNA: TGTGCCAGCAGTCCCCCGGACAGACTTAATCAGCCCCAGCATTTT.

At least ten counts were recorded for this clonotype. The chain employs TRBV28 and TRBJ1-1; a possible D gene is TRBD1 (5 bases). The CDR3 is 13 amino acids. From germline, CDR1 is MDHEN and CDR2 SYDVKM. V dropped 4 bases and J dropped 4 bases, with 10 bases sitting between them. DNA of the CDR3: TGTGCCAGCAGTTCGCCGGGGCCCACTGAAGCTTTCTTT. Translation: CASSSPGPTEAFF.

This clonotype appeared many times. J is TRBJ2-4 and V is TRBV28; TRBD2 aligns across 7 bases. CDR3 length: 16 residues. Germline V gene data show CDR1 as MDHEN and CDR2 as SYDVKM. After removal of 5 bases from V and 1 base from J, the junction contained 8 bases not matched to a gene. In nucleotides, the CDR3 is TGTGCCAGCAGTGGGCCGAGGCGGGGGGCCAAAAACATTCAGTACTTC. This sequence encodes CASSGPRRGAKNIQYF.

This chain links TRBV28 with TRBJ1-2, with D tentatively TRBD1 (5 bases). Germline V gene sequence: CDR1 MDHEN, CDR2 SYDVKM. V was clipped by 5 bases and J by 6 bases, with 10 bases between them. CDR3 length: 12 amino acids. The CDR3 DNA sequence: TGTGCCAGCAGTAGGACACGAAATGGCTACACCTTC. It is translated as CASSRTRNGYTF.

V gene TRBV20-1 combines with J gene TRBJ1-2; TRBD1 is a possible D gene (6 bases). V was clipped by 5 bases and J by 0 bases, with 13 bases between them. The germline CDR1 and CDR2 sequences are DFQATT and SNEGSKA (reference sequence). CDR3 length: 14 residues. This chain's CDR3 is CSAVSGTSNYGYTF. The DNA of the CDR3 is TGCAGTGCTGTATCCGGGACATCTAACTATGGCTACACCTTC.

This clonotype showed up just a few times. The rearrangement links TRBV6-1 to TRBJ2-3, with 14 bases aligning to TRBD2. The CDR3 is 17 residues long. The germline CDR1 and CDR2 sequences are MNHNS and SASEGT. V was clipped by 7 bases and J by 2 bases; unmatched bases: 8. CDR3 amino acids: CASKKGLAGDNTDTQYF. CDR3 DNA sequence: TGTGCCAGCAAAAAGGGACTAGCGGGAGACAACACAGATACGCAGTATTTT.

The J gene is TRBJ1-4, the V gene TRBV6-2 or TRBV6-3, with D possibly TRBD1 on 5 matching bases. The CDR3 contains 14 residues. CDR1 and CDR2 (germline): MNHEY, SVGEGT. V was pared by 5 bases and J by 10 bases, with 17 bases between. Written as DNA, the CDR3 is TGTGCCAGCAGTCGGGACGCTGCTCAGGGAAAACTGTTTTTT. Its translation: CASSRDAAQGKLFF.

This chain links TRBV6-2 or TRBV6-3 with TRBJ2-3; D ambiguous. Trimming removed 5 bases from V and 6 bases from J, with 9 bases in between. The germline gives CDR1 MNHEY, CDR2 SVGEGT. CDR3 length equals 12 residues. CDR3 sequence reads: CASSGPRDTQYF. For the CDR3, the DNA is TGTGCCAGCAGTGGGCCACGGGATACGCAGTATTTT.

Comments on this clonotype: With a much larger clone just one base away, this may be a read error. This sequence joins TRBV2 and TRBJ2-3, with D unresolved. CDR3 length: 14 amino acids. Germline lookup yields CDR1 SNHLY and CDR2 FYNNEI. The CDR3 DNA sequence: TGTGCCGGCAGTGGAATTACCGCCCAAGATACGCAGTATTTT. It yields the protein CAGSGITAQDTQYF.

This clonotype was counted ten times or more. The CDR3 DNA follows: TGCAGCGTTGAAGAACAGCCAAAAGCTTTCTTT. Residues: CSVEEQPKAFF. The rearrangement uses TRBV29-1 and TRBJ1-1; D gene unclear. Germline CDR1 reads SQVTM; CDR2 reads ANQGSEA. V lost 0 bases and J 9 bases, leaving 8 bases between the germline ends. The CDR3 spans 11 residues.

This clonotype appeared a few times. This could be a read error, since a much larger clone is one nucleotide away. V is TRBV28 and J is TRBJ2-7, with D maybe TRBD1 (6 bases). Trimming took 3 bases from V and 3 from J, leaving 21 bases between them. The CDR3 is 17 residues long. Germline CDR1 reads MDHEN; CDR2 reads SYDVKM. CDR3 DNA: TGTGCCAGCAGTTTCTTTAGGTCTTGGGCAGGGGTCTACGAGCAGTACTTC. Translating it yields CASSFFRSWAGVYEQYF.

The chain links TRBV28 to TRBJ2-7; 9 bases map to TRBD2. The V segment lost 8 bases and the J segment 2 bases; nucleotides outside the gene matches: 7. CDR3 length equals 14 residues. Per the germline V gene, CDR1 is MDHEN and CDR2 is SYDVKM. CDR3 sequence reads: CASGSGRPPYEQYF. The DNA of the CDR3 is TGTGCCAGCGGGAGCGGGAGGCCCCCCTACGAGCAGTACTTC.

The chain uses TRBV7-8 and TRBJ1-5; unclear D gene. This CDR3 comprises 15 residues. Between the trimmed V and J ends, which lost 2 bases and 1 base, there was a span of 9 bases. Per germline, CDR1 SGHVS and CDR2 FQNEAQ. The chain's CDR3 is CASSLSIISNQPQHF. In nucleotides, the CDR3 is TGTGCCAGCAGCTTAAGTATTATCAGCAATCAGCCCCAGCATTTT.

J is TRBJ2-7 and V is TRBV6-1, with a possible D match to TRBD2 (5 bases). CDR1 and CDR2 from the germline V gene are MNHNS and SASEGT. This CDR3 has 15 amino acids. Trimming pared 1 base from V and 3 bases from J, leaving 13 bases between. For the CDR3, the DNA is TGTGCCAGCAGTGAAGAGTTCACGGGGAGCTACGAGCAGTACTTC. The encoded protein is CASSEEFTGSYEQYF.

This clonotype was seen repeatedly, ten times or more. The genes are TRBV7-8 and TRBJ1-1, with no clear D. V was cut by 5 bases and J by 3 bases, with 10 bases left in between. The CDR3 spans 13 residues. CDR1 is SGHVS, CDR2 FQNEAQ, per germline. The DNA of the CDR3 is TGTGCCAGCAGCCAAACTTCGGACACTGAAGCTTTCTTT. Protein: CASSQTSDTEAFF. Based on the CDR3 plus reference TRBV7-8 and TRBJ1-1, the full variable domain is GAGVSQSPRYKVAKRGQDVALRCDPISGHVSLFWYQQALGQGPEFLTYFQNEAQLDKSGLPSDRFFAERPEGSVSTLKIQRTQQEDSAVYLCASSQTSDTEAFFGQGTRLTVV.

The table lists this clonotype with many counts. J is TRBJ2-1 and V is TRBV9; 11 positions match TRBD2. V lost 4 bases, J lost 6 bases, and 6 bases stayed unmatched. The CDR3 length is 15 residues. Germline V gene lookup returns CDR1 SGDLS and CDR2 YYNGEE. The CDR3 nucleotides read TGTGCCAGCAGCCCCAGTAGCGGGAGGGCCAATGAGCAGTTCTTC. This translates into CASSPSSGRANEQFF.

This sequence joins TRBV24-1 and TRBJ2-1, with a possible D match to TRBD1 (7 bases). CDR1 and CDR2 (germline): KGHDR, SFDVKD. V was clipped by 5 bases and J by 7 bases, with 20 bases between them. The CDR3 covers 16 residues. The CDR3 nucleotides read TGTGCCACCAGTGTCGGCGAGACAGGGAGGAAGAATGAGCAGTTCTTC. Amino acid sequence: CATSVGETGRKNEQFF.

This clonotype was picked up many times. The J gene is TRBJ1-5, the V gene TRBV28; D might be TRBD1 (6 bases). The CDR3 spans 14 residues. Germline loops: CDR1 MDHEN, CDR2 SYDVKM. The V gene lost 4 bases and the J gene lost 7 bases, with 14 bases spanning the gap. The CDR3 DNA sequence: TGTGCCAGCAGTTCAGGATCACAGGGACAGCCCCAGCATTTT. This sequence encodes CASSSGSQGQPQHF.

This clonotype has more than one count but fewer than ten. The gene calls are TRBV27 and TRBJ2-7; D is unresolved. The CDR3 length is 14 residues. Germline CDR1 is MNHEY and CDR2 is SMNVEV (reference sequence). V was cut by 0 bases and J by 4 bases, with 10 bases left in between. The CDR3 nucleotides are TGTGCCAGCAGTTTATCGGCAGTGGTTTACGAGCAGTACTTC. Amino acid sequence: CASSLSAVVYEQYF.

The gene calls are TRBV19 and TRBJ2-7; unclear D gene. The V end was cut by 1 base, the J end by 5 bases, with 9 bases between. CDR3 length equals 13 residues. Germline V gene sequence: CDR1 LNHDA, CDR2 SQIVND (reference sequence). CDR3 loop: CASSIGTENEQYF. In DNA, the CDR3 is TGTGCCAGTAGTATAGGAACTGAGAACGAGCAGTACTTC.